The 14 T cell receptor beta chains below all came from one sample that was sequenced in a study of shared clonotypes between healthy human individuals. Assay: immunoSEQ multiplex PCR; the TCRdb copy retains only in-frame clones and omits some. The sample consists of 1.5 million to 2.5 million clones, about 95% of them appearing once. Naive-designated CD8 cells lacked CD45RO, were positively enriched for CCR7, and omitted terminally differentiated effector memory CD45RA+ cells. The source material was naive CD8+ T cells sorted from blood. The source is a man between 18 and 29 years old in good health.

This rearrangement joins TRBV29-1 to TRBJ1-4; possibly TRBD1 for D (6 bases). The CDR3 consists of 13 residues. Germline CDR1 and CDR2: SQVTM and ANQGSEA. V lost 6 bases and J lost 4, with 12 bases in between. CDR3 bases: TGCAGCGTGGAACAGGGACTTAATGAAAAACTGTTTTTT. Translated: CSVEQGLNEKLFF. Using reference TRBV29-1 and TRBJ1-4 for the parts outside the CDR3, the full variable domain is SAVISQKPSRDICQRGTSLTIQCQVDSQVTMMFWYRQQPGQSLTLIATANQGSEATYESGFVIDKFPISRPNLTFSTLTVSNMSPEDSSIYLCSVEQGLNEKLFFGSGTQLSVL.

Concerning this clone: Other nucleotide sequences in the sample specify the same CDR3. The CDR3 sequence is CASSLGAGGYEQYF. The CDR3 DNA reads TGTGCCAGCAGTTTAGGAGCGGGAGGCTACGAGCAGTACTTC. The chain is built from TRBV27 and TRBJ2-7, with 9 bases lining up with TRBD2. From germline, CDR1 is MNHEY and CDR2 SMNVEV (reference sequence). The CDR3 sequence is 14 residues long. Trimming removed 2 bases from V and 3 bases from J; junction bases left unmatched: 2.

The chain is built from TRBV4-3 and TRBJ2-7, with D hard to call. V was cut by 0 bases and J by 5 bases, with 11 bases left in between. Germline V lookup: CDR1 LGHNA, CDR2 YSLEER. This CDR3 has 14 residues. The CDR3 sequence is CASSQEQVVHEQYF. CDR3 coding DNA: TGCGCCAGCAGCCAAGAGCAAGTAGTGCACGAGCAGTACTTC.

This sequence joins TRBV28 and TRBJ2-7, with 9 bases matching TRBD2. Looked up from germline, CDR1 is MDHEN and CDR2 is SYDVKM. After removal of 3 bases from V and 6 bases from J, the junction contained 6 bases not matched to a gene. There are 14 residues in the CDR3. CDR3 region: CASSFTSGSLEQYF. CDR3 nucleotide sequence: TGTGCCAGCAGTTTTACTAGCGGGTCTCTCGAGCAGTACTTC.

This rearrangement joins TRBV6-6 to TRBJ2-7, with a weak D call TRBD2 (6 bases). The germline CDR1 and CDR2 sequences are MNHNY and SVGAGI (reference sequence). This CDR3 comprises 14 residues. The V end was cut by 8 bases, the J end by 0 bases, with 14 bases between. The chain's CDR3 is CASGTRTTSYEQYF. CDR3 nucleotide sequence: TGTGCCAGCGGGACTCGGACTACCTCCTACGAGCAGTACTTC.

V gene TRBV7-8 combines with J gene TRBJ2-7, with 14 bases matching TRBD2. V was clipped by 5 bases and J by 6 bases; unmatched bases: 18. Germline lookup yields CDR1 SGHVS and CDR2 FQNEAQ. CDR3 length: 19 amino acids. CDR3 in amino acids: CASSQALIGTSGSRTEQYF. CDR3 DNA: TGTGCCAGCAGCCAAGCCTTAATTGGGACTAGCGGGAGTAGGACCGAGCAGTACTTC.

The chain employs TRBV7-6 and TRBJ2-1, with D perhaps matching TRBD1 (5 bases). Trimming removed 4 bases from V and 3 bases from J, with 7 bases in between. Looked up from germline, CDR1 is SGHVS and CDR2 is FNYEAQ. The CDR3 contains 13 residues. The CDR3 region has the DNA TGTGCCAGCAGCTCGACAGTCTACAATGAGCAGTTCTTC. It is translated as CASSSTVYNEQFF.

The chain carries TRBV5-4 and TRBJ1-1; D gene uncertain. The V and J ends lost 4 bases and 0 bases respectively, with 7 bases between them. This CDR3 has 13 residues. Germline values: CDR1 SGHNT, CDR2 YYREEE (reference sequence). The CDR3 reads CASSREMNTEAFF. In nucleotides, the CDR3 is TGTGCCAGCAGCCGGGAAATGAACACTGAAGCTTTCTTT.

The chain combines TRBV11-2 with TRBJ2-1; tentatively, D is TRBD1 or TRBD2 (5 bases each). The germline V gene has CDR1 SGHAT and CDR2 FQNNGV. V lost 6 bases and J lost 6, with 21 bases in between. This CDR3 has 16 residues. The CDR3 region is CASRWGPRALANEQFF. CDR3 sequence (DNA): TGTGCCAGCAGGTGGGGCCCGCGGGCCTTAGCCAATGAGCAGTTCTTC.

V gene TRBV6-5 combines with J gene TRBJ2-7, with 7 bases aligning to TRBD2. V was pared by 5 bases and J by 4 bases, with 11 bases of the junction left unmatched. This CDR3 spans 15 amino acids. Germline CDR1 is MNHEY and CDR2 is SVGAGI. The CDR3 DNA reads TGTGCCAGCAGTACCCTTCGCGGGAGAGTATACGAGCAGTACTTC. This translates into CASSTLRGRVYEQYF.

J is TRBJ2-5 and V is TRBV7-2; 10 bases agree with TRBD2. V trimming: 1 base; J trimming: 1 base; junction bases outside the gene matches: 12. There are 19 residues in the CDR3. The germline V gene encodes CDR1 SGHTA and CDR2 FQGNSA. This CDR3 is CASSLDITSGILPQETQYF. In nucleotides, the CDR3 is TGTGCCAGCAGCTTAGATATCACTAGCGGGATCCTCCCCCAAGAGACCCAGTACTTC.

The gene calls are TRBV27 and TRBJ1-2, with D maybe TRBD1 (5 bases). Trimming shortened V by 4 bases and J by 0 bases, and 15 bases separated the two germline ends. Looked up from germline, CDR1 is MNHEY and CDR2 is SMNVEV (reference sequence). The CDR3 runs 16 residues. CDR3 sequence: CASSSTADLANYGYTF. In nucleotides, the CDR3 is TGTGCCAGCAGTTCGACAGCCGACTTAGCTAACTATGGCTACACCTTC.

V usage is TRBV11-2 and J usage is TRBJ2-1; tentatively, D is TRBD2 (5 bases). Deletions cut 0 bases from V and 2 bases from J, with 8 bases between. This CDR3 region has 15 residues. Germline loops: CDR1 SGHAT, CDR2 FQNNGV. The CDR3 coding sequence is TGTGCCAGCAGCTTAGAGTACGGGGCCTACAATGAGCAGTTCTTC. It codes for CASSLEYGAYNEQFF.

The chain is built from TRBV7-6 and TRBJ2-5, with D tentatively TRBD1 or TRBD2 (5 bases each). Germline lookup yields CDR1 SGHVS and CDR2 FNYEAQ. This CDR3 region has 14 residues. V lost 5 bases to trimming and J lost 3 bases, with 13 bases between them. The DNA of the CDR3 is TGTGCCAGCAGCCCTTTGGGACCTGAAGAGACCCAGTACTTC. This encodes CASSPLGPEETQYF.